The 21 T cell receptor beta chains below were found in one sample sequenced in a study of blood T cell repertoires in COVID-19. TCRdb's table, derived via immunoSEQ multiplex PCR, lists solely in-frame clones and lacks some. This repertoire shows about 250,000 clones, 84% found once; its top ten account for less than 2%. The sequencing sample was made of peripheral blood. Source of these receptors: a woman in her forties who had recovered from COVID-19.

The genes are TRBV29-1 and TRBJ1-2; 9 bases align to TRBD1. Germline V gene lookup returns CDR1 SQVTM and CDR2 ANQGSEA. The V segment lost 0 bases and the J segment 7 bases; nucleotides outside the gene matches: 12. The CDR3 spans 16 residues. CDR3 sequence (DNA): TGCAGCGTTGAAGATAGTACCCCGGACAGGGGTTTTGGCTACACCTTC. Translated, it gives CSVEDSTPDRGFGYTF.

This chain connects TRBV6-5 to TRBJ2-7; possible D gene TRBD1, 5 bases. Trimming stripped 4 bases from V and 4 bases from J, with 11 bases between. CDR1 and CDR2 (germline): MNHEY, SVGAGI. This CDR3 spans 13 amino acids. CDR3 protein: CASSLTVGYEQYF. CDR3 in DNA: TGTGCCAGCAGTTTGACAGTCGGTTACGAGCAGTACTTC.

V and J are TRBV30 and TRBJ1-1; D remains unclear. The CDR3 covers 13 residues. Germline-derived CDR1 and CDR2 are GTSNPN and SVGIG (reference sequence). The germline V and J ends were trimmed by 3 bases and 1 base, with 9 bases remaining between them. The CDR3 DNA follows: TGTGCCTGGAGCGAGGGAAGGAACACTGAAGCTTTCTTT. Translating it yields CAWSEGRNTEAFF.

This chain connects TRBV2 to TRBJ2-6, with TRBD1 as a possible D gene (6 bases). From germline, CDR1 is SNHLY and CDR2 FYNNEI. The CDR3 contains 14 residues. V was cut by 8 bases and J by 3 bases, with 11 bases left in between. DNA of the CDR3: TGTGCCAGCTTACAGGGCTTTGGGGCCAACGTCCTGACTTTC. It codes for CASLQGFGANVLTF.

This clone was observed a single time. The chain uses TRBV5-1 and TRBJ2-3; 8 bases line up with TRBD1. CDR3 length: 13 amino acids. J was trimmed by 6 bases and V by 1 base; bases with no gene match: 1. Germline values: CDR1 SGHRS, CDR2 YFSETQ. CDR3 sequence reads: CASSLPGGDTQYF. CDR3 sequence (DNA): TGCGCCAGCAGCTTGCCAGGGGGCGATACGCAGTATTTT.

CDR3 in DNA: TGCGCCAGCAGCTTCATACCGGGACAGGATTTGACCGGGGAGCTGTTTTTT. As protein: CASSFIPGQDLTGELFF. The chain couples TRBV5-1 to TRBJ2-2, with 8 bases fitting TRBD1. CDR3 length equals 17 residues. The V gene's germline CDR1 is SGHRS and CDR2 YFSETQ. V lost 2 bases to trimming and J lost 5 bases; unmatched junction nucleotides: 11.

This chain joins TRBV19 and TRBJ1-5; D is unresolved. This CDR3 is built from 13 residues. V shed 5 bases and J shed 5 bases, with 10 bases lying between them. Per germline, CDR1 LNHDA and CDR2 SQIVND (reference sequence). CDR3 in amino acids: CASSFGLDQPQHF. The CDR3 nucleotides are TGTGCCAGTAGTTTCGGGTTAGATCAGCCCCAGCATTTT.

The rearrangement uses TRBV18 and TRBJ2-6; maybe TRBD2 (6 bases). Germline V gene data show CDR1 as KGHSH and CDR2 as LQKENI. V shed 3 bases and J shed 0 bases, with 12 bases lying between them. The CDR3 has 17 amino acids. The CDR3 DNA is TGTGCCAGCTCACCCCGGGACTTAGTCTCTGGGGCCAACGTCCTGACTTTC. It specifies CASSPRDLVSGANVLTF.

The rearrangement links TRBV12-3 or TRBV12-4 to TRBJ1-6; tentative D call: TRBD1 (6 bases). Trimming shortened V by 8 bases and J by 14 bases, and 16 bases separated the two germline ends. The CDR3 length is 12 residues. The CDR3 loop is CASGPGAGALHF. The CDR3 nucleotides read TGTGCCAGCGGACCGGGGGCGGGGGCCCTCCACTTT.

The chain uses TRBV27 and TRBJ2-1, with 9 positions matching TRBD1. J gave up 6 bases and V 5 bases, and 5 bases lay outside the gene matches. There are 14 residues in the CDR3. Germline-derived CDR1 and CDR2 are MNHEY and SMNVEV (reference sequence). CDR3: CASSLKTGGNEQFF. CDR3 DNA sequence: TGTGCCAGCAGTCTAAAGACAGGGGGCAATGAGCAGTTCTTC.

This clone was counted only a few times. J is TRBJ1-1 and V is TRBV10-3; D uncertain. Germline CDR1 reads ENHRY; CDR2 reads SYGVKD. V was trimmed by 6 bases and J by 7 bases, leaving 9 bases between them. The CDR3 consists of 11 residues. This CDR3 reads CAIRTADEAFF. The CDR3 DNA sequence: TGTGCCATCAGGACTGCTGATGAAGCTTTCTTT.

In DNA form, the CDR3 reads TGTGCCATCAGTGAGTCCGGGACAGGGGGAAGTTTTTCGGATACGCAGTATTTT. It encodes CAISESGTGGSFSDTQYF. This chain links TRBV10-3 with TRBJ2-3; TRBD1 matches at 11 bases. With 0 bases clipped from V and 6 bases from J, the junction kept 11 bases outside the gene matches. Per germline, CDR1 ENHRY and CDR2 SYGVKD. This CDR3 region has 18 residues.

The CDR3 DNA is TGCGCCAGCAGCTTGGAGGCAGGTCCTGGAAACACCATATATTTT. The encoded protein is CASSLEAGPGNTIYF. The genes are TRBV5-1 and TRBJ1-3; no definite D call. The V gene's germline CDR1 is SGHRS and CDR2 YFSETQ. V dropped 0 bases and J dropped 2 bases, with 9 bases sitting between them. CDR3 length: 15 amino acids.

The chain carries TRBV6-4 and TRBJ1-2; 10 bases map to TRBD1. The ends lost 10 bases at V and 3 bases at J; junction bases unmatched: 8. The length of the CDR3 is 14 residues. The germline CDR1 and CDR2 sequences are MRHNA and SNTAGT. CDR3 residues: CATRRTGGDYGYTF. The CDR3 DNA follows: TGTGCCACCCGAAGGACAGGGGGAGACTATGGCTACACCTTC.

The chain employs TRBV5-1 and TRBJ2-2; TRBD1 matches at 7 bases. The V gene end was trimmed by 3 bases and the J gene end by 6 bases; junction bases not matched to a gene: 14. The CDR3 covers 17 residues. Germline-derived CDR1 and CDR2 are SGHRS and YFSETQ. CDR3 nucleotide sequence: TGCGCCAGCAGCTCACCCATACCGACAGGGTTCGCCGGGGAGCTGTTTTTT. The encoded protein is CASSSPIPTGFAGELFF.

This sequence joins TRBV28 and TRBJ2-7; 7 bases map to TRBD2. Per the germline V gene, CDR1 is MDHEN and CDR2 is SYDVKM. V shed 10 bases, J shed 3 bases, and the junction held 6 bases outside the gene matches. This CDR3 has 12 amino acids. CDR3 region: CATAGGGYEQYF. Written as DNA, the CDR3 is TGTGCCACCGCCGGCGGGGGCTACGAGCAGTACTTC.

The rearrangement uses TRBV7-9 and TRBJ2-5; possible D gene TRBD2, 5 bases. The CDR3 length is 14 residues. Trimming removed 5 bases at V and 5 bases at J, with 15 bases between. Germline assignment: CDR1 SEHNR and CDR2 FQNEAQ (reference sequence). CDR3 sequence reads: CASSQRLGVETQYF. The DNA for the CDR3 is TGTGCCAGCAGCCAGAGACTGGGAGTCGAGACCCAGTACTTC.

The chain recombines TRBV25-1 with TRBJ1-4; D is ambiguous. V lost 3 bases and J 7 bases, leaving 15 bases between the germline ends. The germline V gene has CDR1 MGHDK and CDR2 SYGVNS. This CDR3 is 15 amino acids long. CDR3 in DNA: TGTGCCAGCAGTGATACAAGACTTCAAAGTGAAAAACTGTTTTTT. This translates into CASSDTRLQSEKLFF. Full variable domain (remainder filled in from reference TRBV25-1 and TRBJ1-4): EADIYQTPRYLVIGTGKKITLECSQTMGHDKMYWYQQDPGMELHLIHYSYGVNSTEKGDLSSESTVSRIRTEHFPLTLESARPSHTSQYLCASSDTRLQSEKLFFGSGTQLSVL.

The V gene is TRBV2, the J gene TRBJ2-3; 9 bases line up with TRBD2. After removal of 7 bases from V and 0 bases from J, the junction contained 2 bases not matched to a gene. Germline V gives CDR1 SNHLY, CDR2 FYNNEI. CDR3 length equals 14 residues. The CDR3 DNA is TGTGCCAGCATCGCGGGGGGGAGCACAGATACGCAGTATTTT. This encodes CASIAGGSTDTQYF.

This chain uses TRBV19 with TRBJ1-4; TRBD1 is a possible D gene (5 bases). The germline V gene has CDR1 LNHDA and CDR2 SQIVND (reference sequence). The CDR3 covers 13 residues. V shed 6 bases and J shed 4 bases, with 9 bases lying between them. CDR3 amino acids: CASRQANNEKLFF. The CDR3 DNA sequence: TGTGCCAGTAGACAGGCGAATAATGAAAAACTGTTTTTT. Full variable domain (missing parts from reference TRBV19 and TRBJ1-4): DGGITQSPKYLFRKEGQNVTLSCEQNLNHDAMYWYRQDPGQGLRLIYYSQIVNDFQKGDIAEGYSVSREKKESFPLTVTSAQKNPTAFYLCASRQANNEKLFFGSGTQLSVL.

The V call is TRBV10-3, the J call TRBJ2-2; 10 bases align to TRBD1. The CDR3 sequence is 15 residues long. Per the germline V gene, CDR1 is ENHRY and CDR2 is SYGVKD. Trimming at V came to 9 bases and at J to 7 bases, leaving 11 bases not matched to a gene. The CDR3 sequence: CAMWTGGTPDGELFF. Here the CDR3 DNA reads TGTGCCATGTGGACAGGGGGGACCCCAGACGGGGAGCTGTTTTTT.